One and the same sample provided the 3 T cell receptor beta chains below, sequenced in a study of neurological immune-mediated disorders. Via MiXCR, TCRdb re-called the 5' RACE reads, giving one row per CDR3 protein. The sample lists around 70,000 distinct CDR3 sequences; roughly 5.5% were seen once. Specimen: PBMCs. Every receptor here comes from a man between 18 and 35 years old with multiple sclerosis.

In this sample, this clonotype turned up many times. The rearrangement links TRBV15 to TRBJ2-3, with 8 positions matching TRBD2. Trimming cost V 0 bases and J 1 base; bases outside gene matches: 0. Germline assignment: CDR1 LNHNV and CDR2 YYDKDF (reference sequence). The CDR3 totals 15 residues. The CDR3 bases are TGTGCCACCAGCAGAGAAGCGGGGGGCACAGATACGCAGTATTTT. Its protein product is CATSREAGGTDTQYF.

This clonotype showed up many times. The J gene is TRBJ2-7, the V gene TRBV10-3; no definite D call. V lost 3 bases and J lost 3, with 15 bases in between. CDR1 is ENHRY, CDR2 SYGVKD, per germline. The CDR3 loop spans 15 amino acids. The CDR3 coding sequence is TGTGCCATCAGTGACCCAAAATTAGGAAACTACGAGCAGTACTTC. As protein: CAISDPKLGNYEQYF.

The J gene is TRBJ2-7, the V gene TRBV6-4; TRBD2 agrees at 8 bases. Germline V gene data show CDR1 as MRHNA and CDR2 as SNTAGT. This CDR3 region has 15 residues. The J segment lost 5 bases and the V segment lost 5 bases, leaving 11 bases of the junction unmatched. The CDR3 coding sequence is TGTGCCAGCAGTCCCAAAGCGGGAGTCCCCCACGAGCAGTACTTC. Translation gives CASSPKAGVPHEQYF.